The 5 T cell receptor beta chains in this list originate from one sample, sequenced in a study of PD-L1 blockade in urothelial cancer. Documented time point: pretreatment peripheral blood. The table came from immunoSEQ multiplex PCR; TCRdb's copy has only in-frame clones and leaves some out. The sample lists roughly 51,000 clones, around 83% seen once, with 22% in the top ten. Sequences were derived from PBMCs, sampled around atezolizumab (anti-PD-L1) treatment. The receptors here all came from a man in his sixties with urothelial cancer.

The CDR3 protein is CTSSQLVPEDYGYTF. Written as DNA, the CDR3 is TGCACCAGCAGCCAACTGGTCCCAGAGGACTATGGCTACACCTTC. V and J are TRBV1 and TRBJ1-2. TRBV1 is flagged as a pseudogene. The CDR3 runs 15 residues.

J is TRBJ2-3 and V is TRBV27; 8 bases match TRBD1. Germline CDR1 reads MNHEY; CDR2 reads SMNVEV (reference sequence). This CDR3 is 14 amino acids long. The ends lost 7 bases at V and 2 bases at J; junction bases unmatched: 5. The CDR3 bases are TGTGCCAGCAAGGACAGGGCCGTCACAGATACGCAGTATTTT. This codes for CASKDRAVTDTQYF.

The genes are TRBV6-1 and TRBJ2-1, with 12 bases aligning to TRBD2. This CDR3 spans 15 amino acids. The germline CDR1 and CDR2 sequences are MNHNS and SASEGT. J gave up 5 bases and V 6 bases, and 5 bases lay outside the gene matches. The CDR3 coding sequence is TGTGCCAGCAGGACCCGACTAGCGGGGGACAATGAGCAGTTCTTC. It specifies CASRTRLAGDNEQFF.

This chain connects TRBV9 to TRBJ2-7; 12 bases are shared with TRBD2. The CDR3 length is 15 residues. Germline loops: CDR1 SGDLS, CDR2 YYNGEE. V gave up 4 bases and J gave up 2 bases; unmatched junction bases: 4. CDR3 DNA sequence: TGTGCCAGCAGCCCCGGACTAGCGGGGACCTACGAGCAGTACTTC. Its translation is CASSPGLAGTYEQYF.

This chain joins TRBV18 and TRBJ1-1; 7 bases match TRBD1. This CDR3 has 16 amino acids. From germline, CDR1 is KGHSH and CDR2 LQKENI. Germline trimming cut 1 base from V and 0 bases from J; bases unmatched to any gene: 5. Written as DNA, the CDR3 is TGTGCCAGCTCACCACTCCCGGACAGGCTGAACACTGAAGCTTTCTTT. Amino acids: CASSPLPDRLNTEAFF.